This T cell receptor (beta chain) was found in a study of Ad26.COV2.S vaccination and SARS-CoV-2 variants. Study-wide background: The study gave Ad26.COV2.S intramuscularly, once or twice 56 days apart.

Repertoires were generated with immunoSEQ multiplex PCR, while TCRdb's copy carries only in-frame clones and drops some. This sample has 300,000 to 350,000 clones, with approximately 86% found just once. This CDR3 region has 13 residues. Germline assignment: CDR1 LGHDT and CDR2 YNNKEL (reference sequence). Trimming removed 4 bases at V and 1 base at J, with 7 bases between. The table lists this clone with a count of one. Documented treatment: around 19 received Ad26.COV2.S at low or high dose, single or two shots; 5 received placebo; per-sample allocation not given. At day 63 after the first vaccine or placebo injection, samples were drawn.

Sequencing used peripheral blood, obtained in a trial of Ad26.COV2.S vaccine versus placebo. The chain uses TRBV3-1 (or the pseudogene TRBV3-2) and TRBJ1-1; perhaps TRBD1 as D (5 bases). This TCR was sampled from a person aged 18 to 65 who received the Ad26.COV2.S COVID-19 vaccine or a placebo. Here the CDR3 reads CASSPGPNTEAFF. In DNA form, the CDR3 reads TGTGCCAGCAGCCCGGGACCGAACACTGAAGCTTTCTTT.